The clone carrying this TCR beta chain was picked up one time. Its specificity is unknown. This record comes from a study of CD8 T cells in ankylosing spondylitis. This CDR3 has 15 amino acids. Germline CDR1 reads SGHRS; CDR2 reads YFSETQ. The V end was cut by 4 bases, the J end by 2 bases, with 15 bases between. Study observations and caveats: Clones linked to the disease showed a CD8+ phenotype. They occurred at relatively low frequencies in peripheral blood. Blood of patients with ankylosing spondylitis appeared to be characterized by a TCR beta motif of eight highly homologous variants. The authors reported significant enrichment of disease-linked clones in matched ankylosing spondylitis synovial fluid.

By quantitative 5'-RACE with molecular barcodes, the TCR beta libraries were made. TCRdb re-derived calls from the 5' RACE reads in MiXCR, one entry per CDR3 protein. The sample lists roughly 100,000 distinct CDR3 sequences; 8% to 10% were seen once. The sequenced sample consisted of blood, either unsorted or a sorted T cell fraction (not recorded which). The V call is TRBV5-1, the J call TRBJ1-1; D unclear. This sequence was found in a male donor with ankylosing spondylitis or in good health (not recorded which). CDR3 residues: CASSPGGHLNTEAFF. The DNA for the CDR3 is TGCGCCAGCAGCCCCGGCGGGCATCTTAACACTGAAGCTTTCTTT.